The present TCR beta chain was sequenced within a study of CD8 T cells in ankylosing spondylitis. Study-level results: About 8 highly homologous variants made up a TCR beta motif, and this motif appeared characteristic of ankylosing spondylitis blood. Disease-linked clones reportedly showed significant enrichment in matched ankylosing spondylitis synovial fluid.

Trimming at V came to 9 bases and at J to 2 bases, leaving 7 bases not matched to a gene. The CDR3 runs to 15 residues. Making the TCR beta libraries involved quantitative 5'-RACE with molecular barcodes. One entry per CDR3 protein results from TCRdb running MiXCR on the 5' RACE reads. The table includes some 800,000 distinct CDR3 sequences, 10% to 15% detected once. As regards this clonotype: Antigen unknown.

The chain recombines TRBV12-3 or TRBV12-4 with TRBJ2-6; 7 nucleotides match TRBD1. The origin of this receptor is a male donor with ankylosing spondylitis. Sequencing was carried out using blood, either unsorted or a sorted T cell fraction (not recorded which). This CDR3 reads CASLIRGPGANVLTF. The CDR3 coding sequence is TGTGCCAGTTTGATTAGGGGGCCTGGGGCCAACGTCCTGACTTTC.